This T cell receptor beta chain was observed in a study of blood T cell repertoires in COVID-19. Assay used: immunoSEQ multiplex PCR; TCRdb lists only in-frame clones, some missing. The sample has roughly 400,000 clones; roughly 88% are singletons. Germline values: CDR1 SGHAT, CDR2 FQNNGV. After removal of 8 bases from V and 0 bases from J, the junction contained 7 bases not matched to a gene. The CDR3 is 14 amino acids. Material for sequencing was PBMCs or T cells enriched from blood (not recorded which). The chain combines TRBV11-2 with TRBJ2-7; 7 nucleotides line up with TRBD2. This receptor was obtained from a man in his late teens or twenties who had recovered from COVID-19. The CDR3 nucleotides are TGTGCCAGCTCGCCTAGCGGTAACTCCTACGAGCAGTACTTC. This codes for CASSPSGNSYEQYF.